This TCR beta chain was captured in a study of lymphopenia after photon versus proton radiotherapy. Broader study findings: A bigger post-nadir fall in TCR diversity correlated inversely with survival time in deceased patients. Better survival with proton therapy was suggested as possible, not demonstrated. Relative stability marked proton patients; photon patients lost diversity and naive cells.

Generated by immunoSEQ multiplex PCR, the TCRdb table keeps only in-frame clones and is missing some. The profile shows tens of thousands of clones, over 90% of them singletons. As concerns this clone: Its antigen is as yet unknown.

The CDR3 runs to 11 residues. CDR1 is SEHNR, CDR2 FQNEAQ, per germline (reference sequence). The germline V and J ends were trimmed by 5 bases and 2 bases, with 3 bases remaining between them. The sequence was collected from a woman aged 70-85 years with pancreatic cancer. Some clones in this sample may be carry-over from other donors' samples. Sequences were derived from peripheral blood, sampled from a patient treated with proton-based radiotherapy. The J gene is TRBJ1-2, the V gene TRBV7-9; no clear D gene. The CDR3, as DNA: TGTGCCAGCAGCAGGAACTATGGCTACACCTTC. Protein sequence: CASSRNYGYTF.